This T cell receptor (beta chain) appears in the sequencing data of a study of CD8+ T cells in alopecia areata listed by TCRdb under 2018. For context, the study as a whole: Treated patients were enrolled in an open-label pilot trial of oral tofacitinib at 5 to 10 mg twice daily for moderate-to-severe alopecia areata. Patients received tofacitinib for 6 to 18 months and were then followed off drug for 6 months to check for delayed response and recurrence. In treated patients, disease severity was measured using the SALT score, which gives the percentage of scalp surface area affected. High-throughput TCRbeta sequencing was used to examine T cell clonal expansion in alopecia areata in both the C3H/HeJ mouse model and human patients. On the human side, TCRbeta sequencing was run on scalp tissue and on sorted CD4+ and CD8+ peripheral blood T cells from healthy controls and from alopecia areata patients with either patchy or totalis/universalis disease. Tofacitinib-treated patients had biopsies at baseline and at 4 and 24 weeks of treatment, with a later scalp biopsy in several patients. Clonality in the scalp was compared among normal scalp (n=4), patchy alopecia areata scalp (n=8), and alopecia totalis/universalis scalp (n=8). The RNA source kit depended on sample type: the PAXgene miRNA kit for fixed scalp, the miRNeasy kit for PBMCs, and the RNeasy kit for mouse skin. TCRbeta CDR3 regions were amplified by immunoSEQ multiplex PCR with 35 Vbeta forward and 13 Jbeta reverse primers.

General study outcomes and caveats: Shared TCR sequences between patients were less evident than in mice, which may be partly attributable to HLA diversity in the patient population. Higher clonality and more expanded CD8+ clones were observed in lesional scalp than in normal scalp, particularly in alopecia totalis/universalis, a finding suggestive of antigenic drive. The treated cohort was small, with a single nonresponder, so links between baseline CD8+ expansion and response need larger studies. Unlike mouse skin, where gammadelta T cells dominate, normal human skin contains resident alphabeta T cells that get sequenced too, which complicates analysis of the scalp TCR repertoire. With tofacitinib, both scalp clonality and the number of expanded CD8+ clones among the top 100 scalp clones went down significantly. During tofacitinib treatment, many expanded lesional clones stuck around in both scalp and blood, and this persistence may partly explain why relapse happens after treatment is stopped.

Comments on this clone: Its binding antigen is unknown. The sample holds no much larger clone one base away, and base qualities are not on file.

What the treatment or condition label conveys for this sample: oral pan-JAK inhibitor, 5-10 mg twice daily. Peripheral blood and lesional scalp punch biopsies were obtained from patients with alopecia areata. After PBMCs were isolated by density centrifugation and stained for CD3, CD4 and CD8, a FACSAria was used to sort CD4+ and CD8+ T cells. CDR1 and CDR2 are drawn from the germline V gene: MGHRA, YSYEKL. Trimming removed 2 bases from V and 3 bases from J; the gene matches leave 5 bases unexplained. The CDR3 has 16 amino acids, counting the end cysteine and phenylalanine. This entry keeps only the CDR3 DNA: 48 bases, framed from base 1. The method was the immunoSEQ multiplex PCR assay. RNA was extracted from all samples and reverse transcribed into cDNA, which served as template for TCR sequencing. First-strand cDNA was synthesized with SuperScript III using a 2:1 mix of oligo-dT and random hexamers. A synthetic immune receptor repertoire was used to gauge amplification bias, and whatever bias remained was removed computationally. The original methods were these. After raw reads were preprocessed to remove errors, the CDR3 was defined following IMGT conventions as running from the conserved cysteine to phenylalanine. To get clonality, Shannon entropy was normalized by log2 of the number of productive unique TCRs and the result was subtracted from 1. Whether scalp clones were CD4 or CD8 was inferred by matching scalp TCRbeta sequences against CD4 and CD8 repertoires sorted from blood. TCRdb holds this immuneACCESS table with in-frame rearrangements only. Some clones are missing; in checked studies, unresolved V genes explain under half, and the rest has no known cause. That table supplies the V and J calls and clone size; D and trimming were determined from the DNA. The sample table shows roughly 100,000 clones, and about nine tenths are seen once. Of the sample, approximately 12% is held by the ten largest clones.

This sequence was found in a human donor with alopecia areata. Source: CD8+ T cells sorted from blood, taken around week 31, from a patient treated with tofacitinib. The receptor chain draws on TRBV4-1 and TRBJ2-1, with 9 middle bases fitting TRBD2. The sequenced DNA is TGCGCCAGCAGCCAACTACTAGCGGGCCTCTACAATGAGCAGTTCTTC. Translated, this gives CASSQLLAGLYNEQFF.